These 10 T cell receptor beta chains share one sample of origin, sequenced in a study of shared clonotypes between healthy human individuals. TCRdb's table, derived via immunoSEQ multiplex PCR, lists solely in-frame clones and lacks some. The sample has a few million clones, 85% to 95% seen once. The sample comprised naive CD4+ T cells from PBMCs. The sample's subset: CD45RA+ positively selected. These receptors were taken from a man between 18 and 35 years old in good health. Some clones in this sample may be carry-over from other donors' samples.

The rearrangement joins TRBV7-2 to TRBJ2-1, with 12 bases aligning to TRBD1. This CDR3 contains 17 residues. V shed 3 bases, J shed 7 bases, and the junction held 10 bases outside the gene matches. Germline CDR1 reads SGHTA; CDR2 reads FQGNSA. The CDR3 region has the DNA TGTGCCAGCAGCTTGGTTGGGACAGGGGGCTATTCGAATGAGCAGTTCTTC. Amino acids: CASSLVGTGGYSNEQFF. Full variable domain (rest looked up from reference TRBV7-2 and TRBJ2-1): GAGVSQSPSNKVTEKGKDVELRCDPISGHTALYWYRQSLGQGLEFLIYFQGNSAPDKSGLPSDRFSAERTGGSVSTLTIQRTQQEDSAVYLCASSLVGTGGYSNEQFFGPGTRLTVL.

Of note for this clone: Additional DNA sequences in this sample encode the identical CDR3. The genes are TRBV19 and TRBJ2-7, with D maybe TRBD1 (6 bases). The CDR3 spans 13 residues. Trimming removed 4 bases from V and 0 bases from J, with 7 bases in between. Germline loops: CDR1 LNHDA, CDR2 SQIVND (reference sequence). The CDR3 is CASSKQGSYEQYF. The CDR3 bases are TGTGCCAGTAGTAAACAGGGCTCCTACGAGCAGTACTTC.

The chain joins TRBV25-1 to TRBJ2-7, with 7 bases lining up with TRBD2. Looked up from germline, CDR1 is MGHDK and CDR2 is SYGVNS. V trimming: 1 base; J trimming: 3 bases; junction bases outside the gene matches: 9. The CDR3 covers 16 residues. The CDR3 nucleotides read TGTGCCAGCAGTGAATGGGGGGAGGGCCTTCTCTACGAGCAGTACTTC. This translates into CASSEWGEGLLYEQYF.

V and J are TRBV18 and TRBJ1-2; 10 positions agree with TRBD1. The ends lost 6 bases at V and 9 bases at J; junction bases unmatched: 16. Germline loops: CDR1 KGHSH, CDR2 LQKENI. The length of the CDR3 is 16 residues. The DNA of the CDR3 is TGTGCCAGCTCTCCTATACCGGGACAGGGGATTAGAAGCTACACCTTC. Its translation is CASSPIPGQGIRSYTF.

Comments on this clone: This sample includes further DNA sequences coding for the same CDR3. The rearrangement joins TRBV28 to TRBJ2-5; D gene unclear. The germline V gene encodes CDR1 MDHEN and CDR2 SYDVKM. With 5 bases removed from V and 1 base from J, the gap between germline ends came to 5 bases. CDR3 size: 12 residues. In DNA, the CDR3 is TGTGCCAGCAGTCCTACCCAAGAGACCCAGTACTTC. Protein product: CASSPTQETQYF.

The rearrangement links TRBV27 to TRBJ1-5; 9 bases are shared with TRBD1. J lost 9 bases, V lost 3 bases, and 6 bases had no gene match. Per germline, CDR1 MNHEY and CDR2 SMNVEV (reference sequence). The length of the CDR3 is 14 residues. The CDR3 nucleotides read TGTGCCAGCAGTTTGACAGGGGGATATCGGCCCCAGCATTTT. Protein product: CASSLTGGYRPQHF.

The chain couples TRBV14 to TRBJ1-2; 7 bases align to TRBD1. The germline CDR1 and CDR2 sequences are SGHDN and FVKESK. This CDR3 has 20 amino acids. V shed 0 bases and J 4 bases; nucleotides not matched to a gene: 20. DNA for the CDR3: TGTGCCAGCAGCCAAGAGAGGGAGAGGGCAGGGGGGTTTTGGATCTATGGCTACACCTTC. Protein sequence: CASSQERERAGGFWIYGYTF. Based on the CDR3 plus reference TRBV14 and TRBJ1-2, the full variable domain is EAGVTQFPSHSVIEKGQTVTLRCDPISGHDNLYWYRRVMGKEIKFLLHFVKESKQDESGMPNNRFLAERTGGTYSTLKVQPAELEDSGVYFCASSQERERAGGFWIYGYTFGSGTRLTVV.

The CDR3, as DNA: TGTGCCAGTAGTATTTTTTCAGGGAAAGCTTTCTTT. Translated: CASSIFSGKAFF. The chain recombines TRBV19 with TRBJ1-1; perhaps TRBD1 as D (5 bases). Trimming pared 3 bases from V and 9 bases from J, leaving 11 bases between. The germline V gene has CDR1 LNHDA and CDR2 SQIVND (reference sequence). The CDR3 length is 12 residues.

The chain employs TRBV2 and TRBJ2-5; D remains unclear. CDR1 and CDR2 (germline): SNHLY, FYNNEI. The CDR3 runs 16 residues. The V end lost 8 bases, the J end lost 4 bases, and 23 bases lay between the germline ends. The CDR3 is CASLPVFGDVGETQYF. As DNA, the CDR3 is TGTGCCAGCCTCCCCGTTTTTGGGGATGTAGGAGAGACCCAGTACTTC.

The chain employs TRBV1 and TRBJ1-4; the table calls TRBD1, which could not be checked here. TRBV1 is flagged as a pseudogene. This CDR3 contains 17 residues. The CDR3 reads CTSSPRQGARYNEKLFF. The CDR3 DNA sequence: TGCACCAGCAGCCCTAGGCAGGGGGCAAGGTACAATGAAAAACTGTTTTTT.